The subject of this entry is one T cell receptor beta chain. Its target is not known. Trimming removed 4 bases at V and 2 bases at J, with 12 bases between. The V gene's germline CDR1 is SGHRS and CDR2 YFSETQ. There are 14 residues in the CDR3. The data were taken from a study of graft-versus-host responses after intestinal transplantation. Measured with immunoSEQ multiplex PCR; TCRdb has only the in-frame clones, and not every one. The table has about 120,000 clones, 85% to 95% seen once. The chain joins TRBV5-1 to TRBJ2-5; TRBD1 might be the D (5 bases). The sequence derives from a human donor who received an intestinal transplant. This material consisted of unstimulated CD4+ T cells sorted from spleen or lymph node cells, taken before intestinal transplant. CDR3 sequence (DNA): TGCGCCAGCAGCCCAATGGGGCAACAAGAGACCCAGTACTTC. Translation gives CASSPMGQQETQYF.